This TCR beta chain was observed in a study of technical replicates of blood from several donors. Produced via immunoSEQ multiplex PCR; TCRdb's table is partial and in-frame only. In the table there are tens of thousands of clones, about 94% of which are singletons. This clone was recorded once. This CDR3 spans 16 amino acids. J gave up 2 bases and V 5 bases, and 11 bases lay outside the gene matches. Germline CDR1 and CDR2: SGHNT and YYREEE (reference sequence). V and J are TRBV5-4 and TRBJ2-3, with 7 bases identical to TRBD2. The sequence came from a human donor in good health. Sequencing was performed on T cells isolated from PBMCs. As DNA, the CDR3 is TGTGCCAGCAGATCCAAAAGGGGAGGGATCACAGATACGCAGTATTTT. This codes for CASRSKRGGITDTQYF.